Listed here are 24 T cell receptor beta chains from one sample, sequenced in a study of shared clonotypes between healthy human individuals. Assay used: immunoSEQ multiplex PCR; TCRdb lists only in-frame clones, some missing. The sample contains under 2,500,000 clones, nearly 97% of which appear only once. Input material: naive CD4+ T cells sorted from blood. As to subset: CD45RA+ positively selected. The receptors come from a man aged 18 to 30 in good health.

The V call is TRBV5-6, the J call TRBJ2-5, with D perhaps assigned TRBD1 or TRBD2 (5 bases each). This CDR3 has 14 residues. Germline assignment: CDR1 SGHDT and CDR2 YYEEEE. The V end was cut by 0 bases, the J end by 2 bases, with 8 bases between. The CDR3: CASSLEGRQETQYF. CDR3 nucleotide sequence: TGTGCCAGCAGCTTGGAGGGGAGACAAGAGACCCAGTACTTC.

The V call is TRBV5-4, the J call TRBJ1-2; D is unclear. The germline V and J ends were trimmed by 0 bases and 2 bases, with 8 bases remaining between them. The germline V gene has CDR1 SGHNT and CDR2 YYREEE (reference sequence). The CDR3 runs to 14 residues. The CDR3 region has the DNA TGTGCCAGCAGCTTGGTGGAACAGAACTATGGCTACACCTTC. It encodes CASSLVEQNYGYTF.

CDR3 sequence (DNA): TGTGCCAGCATTTCAAACAGCCTTAGCAATCAGCCCCAGCATTTT. It encodes CASISNSLSNQPQHF. The V and J genes are TRBV6-1 and TRBJ1-5; no reliable D call. The germline CDR1 and CDR2 sequences are MNHNS and SASEGT. The V end lost 7 bases, the J end lost 0 bases, and 13 bases lay between the germline ends. The CDR3 consists of 15 residues.

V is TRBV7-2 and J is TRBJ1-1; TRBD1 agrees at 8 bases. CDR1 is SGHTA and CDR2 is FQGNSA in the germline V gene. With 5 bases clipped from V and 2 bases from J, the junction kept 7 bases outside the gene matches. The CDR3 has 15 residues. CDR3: CASSQRQGPNTEAFF. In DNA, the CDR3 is TGTGCCAGCAGCCAGCGACAGGGGCCAAACACTGAAGCTTTCTTT.

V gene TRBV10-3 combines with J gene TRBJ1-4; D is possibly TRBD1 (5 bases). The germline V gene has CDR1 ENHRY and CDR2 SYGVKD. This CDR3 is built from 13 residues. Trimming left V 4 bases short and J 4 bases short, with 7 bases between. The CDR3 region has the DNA TGTGCCATCAGTGGGGGCATTAATGAAAAACTGTTTTTT. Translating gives CAISGGINEKLFF.

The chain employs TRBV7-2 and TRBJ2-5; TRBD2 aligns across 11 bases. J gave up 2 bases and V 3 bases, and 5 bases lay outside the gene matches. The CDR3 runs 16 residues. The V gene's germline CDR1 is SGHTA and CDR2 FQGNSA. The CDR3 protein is CASSFFASGGQETQYF. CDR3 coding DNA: TGTGCCAGCAGCTTTTTCGCTAGCGGGGGGCAAGAGACCCAGTACTTC.

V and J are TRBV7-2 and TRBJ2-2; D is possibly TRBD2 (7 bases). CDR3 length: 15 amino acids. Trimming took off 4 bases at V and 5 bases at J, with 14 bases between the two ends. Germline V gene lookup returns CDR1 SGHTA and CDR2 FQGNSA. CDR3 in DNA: TGTGCCAGCAGCTCCCCCGGGGGGCGAACCGGGGAGCTGTTTTTT. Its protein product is CASSSPGGRTGELFF.

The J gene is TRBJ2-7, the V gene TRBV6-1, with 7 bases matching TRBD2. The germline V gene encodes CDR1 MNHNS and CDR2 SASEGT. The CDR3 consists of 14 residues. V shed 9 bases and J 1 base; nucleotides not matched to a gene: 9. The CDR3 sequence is CASRREGNSYEQYF. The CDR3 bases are TGTGCCAGTCGAAGGGAGGGTAATTCCTACGAGCAGTACTTC.

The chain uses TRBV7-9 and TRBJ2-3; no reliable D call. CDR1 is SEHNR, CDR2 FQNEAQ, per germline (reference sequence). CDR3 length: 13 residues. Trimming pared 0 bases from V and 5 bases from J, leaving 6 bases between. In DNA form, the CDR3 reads TGTGCCAGCAGCTTAGCGCAGAAAGATACGCAGTATTTT. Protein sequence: CASSLAQKDTQYF. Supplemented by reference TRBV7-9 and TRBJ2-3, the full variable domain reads DTGVSQNPRHKITKRGQNVTFRCDPISEHNRLYWYRQTLGQGPEFLTYFQNEAQLEKSRLLSDRFSAERPKGSFSTLEIQRTEQGDSAMYLCASSLAQKDTQYFGPGTRLTVL.

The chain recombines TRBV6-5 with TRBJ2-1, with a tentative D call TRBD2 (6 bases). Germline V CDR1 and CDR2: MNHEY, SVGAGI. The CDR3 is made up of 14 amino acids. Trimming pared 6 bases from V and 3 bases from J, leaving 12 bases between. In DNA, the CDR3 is TGTGCCAGCAGGCAGCGGGCAAGCTACAATGAGCAGTTCTTC. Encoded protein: CASRQRASYNEQFF.

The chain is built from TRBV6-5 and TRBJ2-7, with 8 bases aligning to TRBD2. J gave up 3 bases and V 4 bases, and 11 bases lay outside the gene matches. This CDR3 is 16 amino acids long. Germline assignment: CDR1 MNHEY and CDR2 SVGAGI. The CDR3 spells CASSSPTAGVLYEQYF. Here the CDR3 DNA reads TGTGCCAGCAGTTCTCCGACAGCGGGAGTTCTCTACGAGCAGTACTTC.

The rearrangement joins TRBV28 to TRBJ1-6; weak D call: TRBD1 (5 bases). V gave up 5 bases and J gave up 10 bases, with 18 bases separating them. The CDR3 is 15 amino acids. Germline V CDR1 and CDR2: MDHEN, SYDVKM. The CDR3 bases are TGTGCCAGCAGTCGGACGGGGCTCTCCCCCTCACCCCTCCACTTT. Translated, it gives CASSRTGLSPSPLHF.

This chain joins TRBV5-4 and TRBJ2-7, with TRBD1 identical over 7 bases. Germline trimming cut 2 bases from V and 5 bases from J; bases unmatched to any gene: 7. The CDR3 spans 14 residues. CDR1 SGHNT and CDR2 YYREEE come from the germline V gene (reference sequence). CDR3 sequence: CASSFQGERDEQYF. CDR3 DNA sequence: TGTGCCAGCAGCTTTCAGGGGGAGAGGGACGAGCAGTACTTC.

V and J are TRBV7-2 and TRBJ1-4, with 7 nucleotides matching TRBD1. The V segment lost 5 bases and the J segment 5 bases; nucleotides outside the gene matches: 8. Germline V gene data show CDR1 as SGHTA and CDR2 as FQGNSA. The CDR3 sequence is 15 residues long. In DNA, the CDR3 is TGTGCCAGCAGCGTGACAGGGAGGCTAAATGAAAAACTGTTTTTT. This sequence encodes CASSVTGRLNEKLFF.

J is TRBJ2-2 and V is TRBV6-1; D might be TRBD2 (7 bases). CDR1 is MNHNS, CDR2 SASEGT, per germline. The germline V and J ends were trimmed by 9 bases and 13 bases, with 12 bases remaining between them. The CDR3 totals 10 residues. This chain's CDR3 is CASTGGRLFF. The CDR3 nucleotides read TGTGCCAGTACCGGGGGGCGGCTGTTTTTT.

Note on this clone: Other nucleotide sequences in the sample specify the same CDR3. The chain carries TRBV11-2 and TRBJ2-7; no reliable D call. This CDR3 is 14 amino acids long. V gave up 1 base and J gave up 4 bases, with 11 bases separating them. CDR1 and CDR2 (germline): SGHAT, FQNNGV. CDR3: CASSLGEPPYEQYF. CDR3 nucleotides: TGTGCCAGCAGCTTAGGGGAACCGCCATACGAGCAGTACTTC.

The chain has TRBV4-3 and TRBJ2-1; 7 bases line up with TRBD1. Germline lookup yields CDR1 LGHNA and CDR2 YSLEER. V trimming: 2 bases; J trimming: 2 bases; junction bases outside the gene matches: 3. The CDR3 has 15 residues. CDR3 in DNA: TGCGCCAGCAGCCAAACCGGGACAGCCTACAATGAGCAGTTCTTC. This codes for CASSQTGTAYNEQFF.

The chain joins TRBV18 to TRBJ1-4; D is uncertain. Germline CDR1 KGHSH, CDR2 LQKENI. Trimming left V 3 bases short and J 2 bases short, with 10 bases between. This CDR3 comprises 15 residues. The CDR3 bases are TGTGCCAGCTCACCGGCGGGGTCCACTAATGAAAAACTGTTTTTT. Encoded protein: CASSPAGSTNEKLFF.

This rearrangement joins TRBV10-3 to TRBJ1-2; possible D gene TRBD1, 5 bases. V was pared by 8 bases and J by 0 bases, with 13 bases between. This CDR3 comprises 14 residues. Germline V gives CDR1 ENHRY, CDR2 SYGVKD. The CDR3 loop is CAIPREDSNYGYTF. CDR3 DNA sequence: TGTGCCATCCCCAGGGAGGATTCTAACTATGGCTACACCTTC.

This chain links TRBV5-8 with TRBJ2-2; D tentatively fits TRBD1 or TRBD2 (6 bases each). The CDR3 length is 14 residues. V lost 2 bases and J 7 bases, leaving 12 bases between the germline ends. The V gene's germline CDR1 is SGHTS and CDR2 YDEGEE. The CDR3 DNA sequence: TGTGCCAGCAGCTTAAGGGGGGAGATCGGGGAGCTGTTTTTT. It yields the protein CASSLRGEIGELFF.

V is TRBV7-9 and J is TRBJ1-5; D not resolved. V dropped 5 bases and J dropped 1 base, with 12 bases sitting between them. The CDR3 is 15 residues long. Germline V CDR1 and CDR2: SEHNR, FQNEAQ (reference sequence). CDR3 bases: TGTGCCAGCAGCGATGGTGGGCAAAGCAATCAGCCCCAGCATTTT. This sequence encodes CASSDGGQSNQPQHF.

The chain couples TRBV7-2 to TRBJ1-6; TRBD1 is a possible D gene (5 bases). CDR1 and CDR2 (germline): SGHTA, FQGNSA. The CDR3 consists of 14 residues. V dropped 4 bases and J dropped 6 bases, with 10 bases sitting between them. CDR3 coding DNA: TGTGCCAGCAGCTACACGGGGCTTAATTCACCCCTCCACTTT. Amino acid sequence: CASSYTGLNSPLHF.

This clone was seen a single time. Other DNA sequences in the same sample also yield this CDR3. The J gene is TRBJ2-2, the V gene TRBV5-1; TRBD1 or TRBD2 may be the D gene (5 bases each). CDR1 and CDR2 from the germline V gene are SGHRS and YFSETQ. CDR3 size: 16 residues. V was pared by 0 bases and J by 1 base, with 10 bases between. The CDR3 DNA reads TGCGCCAGCAGCTTGGCGGGGACCCGGAACACCGGGGAGCTGTTTTTT. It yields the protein CASSLAGTRNTGELFF.

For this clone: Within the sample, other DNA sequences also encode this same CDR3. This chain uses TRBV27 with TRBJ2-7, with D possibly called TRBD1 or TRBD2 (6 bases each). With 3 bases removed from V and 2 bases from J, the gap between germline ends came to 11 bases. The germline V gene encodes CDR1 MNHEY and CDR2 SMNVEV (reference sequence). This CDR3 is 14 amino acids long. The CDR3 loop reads CASSFGGTPYEQYF. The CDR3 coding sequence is TGTGCCAGCAGTTTTGGGGGGACACCCTACGAGCAGTACTTC.